Below, 14 T cell receptor beta chains from the same sample are listed, as sequenced in a study of cytomegalovirus exposure and HLA in healthy donors. Repertoires were generated with immunoSEQ multiplex PCR, while TCRdb's copy carries only in-frame clones and drops some. The sample records about 260,000 clones, 90% being singletons. Sequenced material: PBMCs. The receptor source for this set is a woman under 40 in good health and CMV-seronegative.

The chain is built from TRBV5-1 and TRBJ2-5; TRBD2 aligns across 8 bases. CDR3 size: 17 residues. The ends lost 3 bases at V and 1 base at J; junction bases unmatched: 11. Germline CDR1 and CDR2: SGHRS and YFSETQ. In nucleotides, the CDR3 is TGCGCCAGCAGCTCCCTGACTAGCGCCCAGGTCCAAGAGACCCAGTACTTC. Translating it yields CASSSLTSAQVQETQYF.

V is TRBV28 and J is TRBJ2-7, with D hard to call. Germline-derived CDR1 and CDR2 are MDHEN and SYDVKM. The germline V and J ends were trimmed by 2 bases and 3 bases, with 14 bases remaining between them. The CDR3 totals 15 residues. CDR3 DNA sequence: TGTGCCAGCAGTTTAACACCCCCCAGCAGCTACGAGCAGTACTTC. The encoded protein is CASSLTPPSSYEQYF.

This clone was recorded only once. The J gene is TRBJ2-7, the V gene TRBV6-5; 8 nucleotides line up with TRBD1. The CDR3 is 15 amino acids. Germline-derived CDR1 and CDR2 are MNHEY and SVGAGI. V shed 2 bases, J shed 2 bases, and the junction held 5 bases outside the gene matches. In DNA form, the CDR3 reads TGTGCCAGCAGTTACGGACAGGGTAGTCCCTACGAGCAGTACTTC. The encoded protein is CASSYGQGSPYEQYF.

The gene calls are TRBV19 and TRBJ1-1, with a possible D match to TRBD1 (5 bases). CDR3 length: 14 residues. V was pared by 2 bases and J by 4 bases, with 11 bases between. CDR1 and CDR2 from the germline V gene are LNHDA and SQIVND (reference sequence). The DNA for the CDR3 is TGTGCCAGTAGTATACAGGGTTCAAGCACTGAAGCTTTCTTT. It codes for CASSIQGSSTEAFF.

The chain carries TRBV19 and TRBJ2-5; D is ambiguous. The V gene's germline CDR1 is LNHDA and CDR2 SQIVND (reference sequence). The CDR3 totals 14 residues. V was clipped by 1 base and J by 5 bases, with 11 bases between them. The chain's CDR3 is CASSIGANPETQYF. The CDR3 region has the DNA TGTGCCAGTAGTATAGGGGCCAATCCGGAGACCCAGTACTTC.

V gene TRBV28 combines with J gene TRBJ2-1; TRBD1 is a possible D gene (5 bases). Deletions cut 7 bases from V and 0 bases from J, with 19 bases between. There are 17 residues in the CDR3. Germline V gene lookup returns CDR1 MDHEN and CDR2 SYDVKM. In nucleotides, the CDR3 is TGTGCCAGCACCTCCAGTGGGGCCGAAACCTCCTACAATGAGCAGTTCTTC. It translates to CASTSSGAETSYNEQFF.

The chain employs TRBV7-9 and TRBJ2-4; D might be TRBD2 (6 bases). This CDR3 has 14 residues. V was shortened by 1 base and J by 8 bases, with 12 bases between the two germline ends. Per germline, CDR1 SEHNR and CDR2 FQNEAQ (reference sequence). CDR3 nucleotide sequence: TGTGCCAGCAGCTTAGAAACCTCGGGGGACATTCAGTACTTC. Translating gives CASSLETSGDIQYF.

This clone was observed a handful of times. The chain carries TRBV28 and TRBJ2-7; 10 positions agree with TRBD1. This CDR3 is built from 15 residues. The ends lost 7 bases at V and 4 bases at J; junction bases unmatched: 10. The germline V gene has CDR1 MDHEN and CDR2 SYDVKM. The CDR3 DNA reads as TGTGCCAGCACCCTAACGGGACAGGGGATTTACGAGCAGTACTTC. This sequence encodes CASTLTGQGIYEQYF.

The chain joins TRBV5-6 to TRBJ1-4; D perhaps matches TRBD1 (5 bases). The CDR3 has 15 amino acids. Germline CDR1 SGHDT, CDR2 YYEEEE. Trimming took 1 base from V and 2 from J, leaving 9 bases between them. The CDR3 here is CASSLRSGTNEKLFF. The CDR3 coding sequence is TGTGCCAGCAGCTTGAGGTCAGGGACTAATGAAAAACTGTTTTTT.

The gene calls are TRBV4-3 and TRBJ2-6, with D maybe TRBD1 (6 bases). The V end was cut by 1 base, the J end by 5 bases, with 9 bases between. The CDR3 has 15 residues. Germline-derived CDR1 and CDR2 are LGHNA and YSLEER. CDR3 sequence: CASSQVQGRANVLTF. CDR3 bases: TGCGCCAGCAGCCAAGTACAGGGTAGGGCCAACGTCCTGACTTTC.

The V call is TRBV4-3, the J call TRBJ2-7; the match to TRBD1 covers 7 bases. V shed 1 base and J 6 bases; nucleotides not matched to a gene: 6. Germline V CDR1 and CDR2: LGHNA, YSLEER. The CDR3 is made up of 14 amino acids. CDR3 sequence reads: CASSQGTYRGEQYF. CDR3 coding DNA: TGCGCCAGCAGCCAAGGGACTTACAGGGGCGAGCAGTACTTC.

The V gene is TRBV5-1, the J gene TRBJ2-5; D may be TRBD1 (6 bases). Germline lookup yields CDR1 SGHRS and CDR2 YFSETQ. CDR3 length: 15 amino acids. Deletions cut 3 bases from V and 6 bases from J, with 18 bases between. The CDR3 DNA reads TGCGCCAGCAGCTCGGACAGTCCCTCTTGGCAGACCCAGTACTTC. Amino acids: CASSSDSPSWQTQYF.

The gene calls are TRBV7-2 and TRBJ2-1; D is perhaps TRBD1 (6 bases). The CDR3 consists of 14 residues. V was cut by 4 bases and J by 9 bases, with 16 bases left in between. Germline values: CDR1 SGHTA, CDR2 FQGNSA. As DNA, the CDR3 is TGTGCCAGCAGCTACAACAGGGATTTGGGTGAGCAGTTCTTC. It encodes CASSYNRDLGEQFF. Full variable domain (outside the CDR3, taken from reference TRBV7-2 and TRBJ2-1): GAGVSQSPSNKVTEKGKDVELRCDPISGHTALYWYRQSLGQGLEFLIYFQGNSAPDKSGLPSDRFSAERTGGSVSTLTIQRTQQEDSAVYLCASSYNRDLGEQFFGPGTRLTVL.

This clone was recorded a few times. The chain uses TRBV28 and TRBJ2-1; D is perhaps TRBD1 (5 bases). The CDR3 is 12 amino acids. Per the germline V gene, CDR1 is MDHEN and CDR2 is SYDVKM. V lost 3 bases, J lost 7 bases, and 7 bases lay in between. The CDR3: CASSFYRNEQFF. CDR3 in DNA: TGTGCCAGCAGTTTTTACAGGAATGAGCAGTTCTTC.